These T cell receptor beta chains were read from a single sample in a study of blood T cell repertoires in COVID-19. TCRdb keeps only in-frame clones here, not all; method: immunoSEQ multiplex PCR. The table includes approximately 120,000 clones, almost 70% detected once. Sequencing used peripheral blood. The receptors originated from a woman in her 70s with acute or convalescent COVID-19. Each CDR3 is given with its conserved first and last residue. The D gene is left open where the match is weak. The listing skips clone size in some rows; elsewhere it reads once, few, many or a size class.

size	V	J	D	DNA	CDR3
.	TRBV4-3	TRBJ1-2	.	TGCGCCAGCAGCCAAACTAACAGGGATGGCTACACCTTC	CASSQTNRDGYTF
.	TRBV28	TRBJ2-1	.	TGTGCCAGCAGTTTATCCCCCCTAAGACAAGCTGAGCAGTTCTTC	CASSLSPLRQAEQFF
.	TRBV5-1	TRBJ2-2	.	TGCGCCAGCAGCAGGACAGATCCGAACACCGGGGAGCTGTTTTTT	CASSRTDPNTGELFF
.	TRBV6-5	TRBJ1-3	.	TGTGCCAGCAGTACGGACGGAGGCTCTGGAAACACCATATATTTT	CASSTDGGSGNTIYF
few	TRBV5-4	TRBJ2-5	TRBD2	TGTGCCAGCAGCTGGGGACTAGCGGGCCAAGAGACCCAGTACTTC	CASSWGLAGQETQYF
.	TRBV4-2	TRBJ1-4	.	TGTGCCAGCAGCCAAGTCTTTGGCAGGGGTGATGAAGGAACTAATGAAAAACTGTTTTTT	CASSQVFGRGDEGTNEKLFF
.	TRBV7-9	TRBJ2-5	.	TGTGCCAGCAGCTTAGTTTCTGCCTGGGGCGGCCAAGAGACCCAGTACTTC	CASSLVSAWGGQETQYF
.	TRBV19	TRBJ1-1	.	TGTGCCAGTATTGGGCGGGGGGCGAAAGTGGGCACTGAAGCTTTCTTT	CASIGRGAKVGTEAFF
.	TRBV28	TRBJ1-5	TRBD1	TGTGCCAGCAGTCTTCCAGGGGGGAGCAATCAGCCCCAGCATTTT	CASSLPGGSNQPQHF
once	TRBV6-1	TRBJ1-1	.	TGTGCCAGCAGTGAAGCGAGGGTAACTGAAGCTTTCTTT	CASSEARVTEAFF
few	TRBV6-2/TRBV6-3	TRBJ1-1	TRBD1	TGTGCCAGCAGTTACTCCGCCGACAGGGGCCGGCGCACTGAAGCTTTCTTT	CASSYSADRGRRTEAFF
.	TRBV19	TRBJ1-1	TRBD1	TGTGCCAGTAGTCCAACCGGGACAGGGAACACTGAAGCTTTCTTT	CASSPTGTGNTEAFF
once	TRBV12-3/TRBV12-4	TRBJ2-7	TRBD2	TGTGCCAGCACCATAGCGGGAAACTACGAGCAGTACTTC	CASTIAGNYEQYF
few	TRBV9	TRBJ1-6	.	TGTGCCAGCGGACCGGGAGGGTTTACTTCACCCCTCCACTTT	CASGPGGFTSPLHF
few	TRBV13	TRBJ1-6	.	TGTGCCAGCAGCATCCGGGGTTCAAATAGGGCCCTCCACTTT	CASSIRGSNRALHF
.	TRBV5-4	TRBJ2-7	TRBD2	TGTGCCAGCAGCCTCTCGGGGGCGGGAGGGCGGTACGAGCAGTACTTC	CASSLSGAGGRYEQYF
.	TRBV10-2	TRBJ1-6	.	TGCGCCAGCAGTGAGTCCCCACAGGCGGCACCCCTCCACTTT	CASSESPQAAPLHF
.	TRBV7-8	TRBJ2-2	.	TGTGCCAGCAGCTTATACAGAAACACCGGGGAGCTGTTTTTT	CASSLYRNTGELFF
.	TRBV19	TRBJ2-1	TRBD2	TGTGCCAGTAGTATTAGCCTAGCGGGAGCCTACAATGAGCAGTTCTTC	CASSISLAGAYNEQFF
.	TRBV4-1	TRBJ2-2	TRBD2	TGCGCCAGCAGCCAATTGGGGAGCGGGAGCAACACCGGGGAGCTGTTTTTT	CASSQLGSGSNTGELFF
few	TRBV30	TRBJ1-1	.	TGTGCCTGGAGCGCAACGTGGGGAGGTACTGAAGCTTTCTTT	CAWSATWGGTEAFF
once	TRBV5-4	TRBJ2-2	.	TGTGCCAGCAGCTTGGGTGGACAAGACAACACCGGGGAGCTGTTTTTT	CASSLGGQDNTGELFF
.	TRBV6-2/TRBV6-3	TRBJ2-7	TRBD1	TGTGCCAGCAGTTACTCGAGGACAGGGAGCTCCTACGAGCAGTACTTC	CASSYSRTGSSYEQYF
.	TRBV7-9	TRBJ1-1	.	TGTGCCAGCAGCCCGGAGGGTGGCATCATGAACACTGAAGCTTTCTTT	CASSPEGGIMNTEAFF
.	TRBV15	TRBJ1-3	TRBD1	TGTGCCACCAGCCTGGACAGGATACGCTCTGGAAACACCATATATTTT	CATSLDRIRSGNTIYF
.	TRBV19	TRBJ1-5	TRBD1	TGTGCCAGTAGTCACTTGGACAGGGGGAGAGATCAGCCCCAGCATTTT	CASSHLDRGRDQPQHF
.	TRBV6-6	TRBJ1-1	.	TGTGCCAGCAGCATTAACACTGAAGCTTTCTTT	CASSINTEAFF
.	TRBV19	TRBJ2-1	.	TGTGCCAGTAGTATCGGGCTAGCCGATGAGCAGTTCTTC	CASSIGLADEQFF
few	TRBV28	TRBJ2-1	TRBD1	TGTGCCAGCAGTCCAAGGACAGGGGGGGCTAGGCATGAGCAGTTCTTC	CASSPRTGGARHEQFF
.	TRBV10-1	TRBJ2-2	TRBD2	TGCGCCAGCAGTGAGCGGTCGAGCCCTAGCGGGAGTCGCACCGGGGAGCTGTTTTTT	CASSERSSPSGSRTGELFF
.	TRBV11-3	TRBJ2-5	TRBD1	TGTGCCAGCAGGACCGGGACAGGGAGGCGGGAGACCCAGTACTTC	CASRTGTGRRETQYF
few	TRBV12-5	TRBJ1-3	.	TGTGCTAGTGGTTTTGGACAAACCTTCTCTGGAAACACCATATATTTT	CASGFGQTFSGNTIYF
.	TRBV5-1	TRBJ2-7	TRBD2	TGCGCCAGCAGCTTGGGGGGGACTAGAGCCTACGAGCAGTACTTC	CASSLGGTRAYEQYF